The clone carrying this TCR beta chain was found many times. The data belong to a study of CD8+CD57+ T cells in acquired aplastic anemia. Overall study context: Average DNA yield from sorted CD4+ and CD8+ cells was approximately 3.2 ug.

Researchers used genomic DNA as the template to profile TCR beta VDJ and CDR3. TCRdb re-called the reads with MiXCR, one entry per CDR3 protein. The table includes under 250,000 distinct CDR3 sequences, about a third detected once. The CDR3 has 15 amino acids. Germline values: CDR1 SEHNR, CDR2 FQNEAQ (reference sequence). Trimming removed 0 bases at V and 5 bases at J, with 8 bases between. What was sequenced was sorted CD4+, CD8+, or CD8+CD57+ T cells (not recorded which) from PBMCs. The source is a human donor in good health, serving as a control. The chain employs TRBV7-9 and TRBJ1-6; D gene ambiguous. CDR3 in DNA: TGTGCCAGCAGCTTAGCGACCCTAAATAATTCACCCCTCCACTTT. This codes for CASSLATLNNSPLHF.